This T cell receptor beta chain was obtained from a study of blood T cell repertoires in COVID-19. Study context: Spain, Italy and the United States supplied samples that represented acute and convalescent COVID-19.

The CDR3 is 17 amino acids. The trim removed 1 base at V and 8 bases at J, leaving 8 bases unmatched. Germline values: CDR1 SGHAT, CDR2 FQNNGV. Produced via immunoSEQ multiplex PCR; TCRdb's table is partial and in-frame only. The sample has roughly 54,000 clones, 85% to 95% seen once. The origin of this receptor is a man aged 50-59 years with acute or convalescent COVID-19. V usage is TRBV11-2 and J usage is TRBJ1-4; TRBD1 aligns across 12 bases. Sequencing input: peripheral blood. DNA for the CDR3: TGTGCCAGCAGCTTAGGGCGGGACAGGGGGCAGCGGGAAAAACTGTTTTTT. The encoded protein is CASSLGRDRGQREKLFF.